This T cell receptor beta chain was captured in a study of neoadjuvant nivolumab and ipilimumab in lung cancer. Assay used: immunoSEQ multiplex PCR; TCRdb lists only in-frame clones, some missing. This sample has some 30,000 clones, with about nine tenths found just once. There are 15 residues in the CDR3. Per germline, CDR1 MNHEY and CDR2 SMNVEV (reference sequence). Between the trimmed V and J ends, which lost 0 bases and 3 bases, there was a span of 9 bases. The J gene is TRBJ1-5, the V gene TRBV27; D might be TRBD1 (6 bases). This sequence originates from an adult with non-small cell lung cancer. Specimen: peripheral blood, collected after neoadjuvant nivolumab, alone or with ipilimumab, at or shortly before surgery. The CDR3 reads CASSLSTGTNQPQHF. In DNA form, the CDR3 reads TGTGCCAGCAGTTTATCCACAGGGACCAATCAGCCCCAGCATTTT.